This is a list of T cell receptor beta chains from one sample in a study of regulatory T cells in long-lasting Graves disease. MiXCR was run by TCRdb on the multiplex PCR reads, yielding one entry per CDR3 protein. The data contain about 440,000 distinct CDR3 sequences, 16% of them seen just once; the ten biggest clones take up 20% to 25%. Another study also made use of these data, one on T cells in Graves' hyperthyroidism and ophthalmopathy.

The source was peripheral blood mononuclear cells (PBMCs), collected at new diagnosis, from a patient treated with antithyroid drugs. The receptor set was obtained from a woman younger than 35 with Graves disease. Each CDR3 is given with its conserved first and last residue. Fields, in order: J gene, V gene, clone size, D gene, CDR3 DNA, CDR3 protein. The D gene is left open where the match is weak. Expanded clones are given a class, and other clones once, few, many or no size at all.

J: TRBJ2-7; V: TRBV3-1; size: many; D: -; DNA: TGTGCCAGCAGCCAAGATTGGGGCCAGGGGCGAGAGCAGTACTTC; CDR3: CASSQDWGQGREQYF
J: TRBJ2-1; V: TRBV11-2; size: -; D: TRBD2; DNA: TGTGCCAGCAGCTTAAGGCCCGGGACTAGAACCCCCAATGAGCAGTTCTTC; CDR3: CASSLRPGTRTPNEQFF
J: TRBJ2-1; V: TRBV7-7; size: -; D: -; DNA: TGTGCTAGCAGCCTTTCCGAGGGTAGCAATGAGCAGTTCTTC; CDR3: CASSLSEGSNEQFF
J: TRBJ2-1; V: TRBV19; size: -; D: -; DNA: TGTGCCAGTAGCGCCGGGACGGGGGTGTATGATGAGCAGTTCTTC; CDR3: CASSAGTGVYDEQFF
J: TRBJ2-7; V: TRBV5-6; size: few; D: -; DNA: TGTGCCAGCAGCTTCTACGAAGAGCAGTACTTC; CDR3: CASSFYEEQYF
J: TRBJ1-1; V: TRBV12-5; size: few; D: -; DNA: TGTGCTAGTGGTTTTTCCCACAGGAAGCGGACTGAAGCTTTCTTT; CDR3: CASGFSHRKRTEAFF
J: TRBJ2-1; V: TRBV20-1; size: many; D: -; DNA: TGCAGTGCTAGTTCCTACAATGAGCAGTTCTTC; CDR3: CSASSYNEQFF
J: TRBJ2-3; V: TRBV7-3; size: -; D: TRBD2; DNA: TGTGCCAGCAGCTTAATAGCGGGATTGAAGGATACGCAGTATTTT; CDR3: CASSLIAGLKDTQYF
J: TRBJ2-2; V: TRBV3-1; size: few; D: TRBD1; DNA: TGTGCCAGCAGGGACAGGGTAGCCGGGGAGCTGTTTTTT; CDR3: CASRDRVAGELFF
J: TRBJ1-1; V: TRBV3-1; size: -; D: -; DNA: TGTGCCAGCAGTCCTCTCCGAATGGCTTTCTTT; CDR3: CASSPLRMAFF
J: TRBJ2-1; V: TRBV7-2; size: many; D: TRBD2; DNA: TGTGCCAGCAGCTTAGTGGCTAGCGGGAGACCCTACAATGAGCAGTTCTTC; CDR3: CASSLVASGRPYNEQFF
J: TRBJ2-7; V: TRBV20-1; size: many; D: -; DNA: TGCAGTGCTAGGTTCGGACTACGATACGAGCAGTACTTC; CDR3: CSARFGLRYEQYF
J: TRBJ2-7; V: TRBV18; size: -; D: TRBD1; DNA: TGTGCCAGCTCACCGCGACAGGGGAGGACCTACGAGCAGTACTTC; CDR3: CASSPRQGRTYEQYF
J: TRBJ2-7; V: TRBV18; size: many; D: -; DNA: TGTGCCAGCTCACCAGGGCCCTCCGAGCAGTACTTC; CDR3: CASSPGPSEQYF
J: TRBJ2-1; V: TRBV14; size: few; D: -; DNA: TGTGCCAGCAGCCAATGGGACCCTGACGGGGAGCAGTTCTTC; CDR3: CASSQWDPDGEQFF
J: TRBJ1-5; V: TRBV2; size: many; D: -; DNA: TGTGCCAGCAGTGAAAATGCGTTTTCCCAGCCCCAGCATTTT; CDR3: CASSENAFSQPQHF
J: TRBJ2-2; V: TRBV6-1; size: many; D: -; DNA: TGTGCCAGCAAGGACAGAAAAACCGGGGAGCTGTTTTTT; CDR3: CASKDRKTGELFF
J: TRBJ1-1; V: TRBV30; size: -; D: -; DNA: TGTGCCTGGAGTGTCCGCGGGAACACTGATGCTTTCTTT; CDR3: CAWSVRGNTDAFF
J: TRBJ1-2; V: TRBV30; size: many; D: -; DNA: TGTGCCTGGAAGGGGGGGAGGGACTATGGCTACACCTTC; CDR3: CAWKGGRDYGYTF
J: TRBJ2-2; V: TRBV29-1; size: few; D: TRBD2; DNA: TGCAGCGTCGGGGGGACTAGCAAGGGCGGGGAGCTGTTTTTT; CDR3: CSVGGTSKGGELFF
J: TRBJ2-5; V: TRBV7-2; size: many; D: TRBD2; DNA: TGTGCCAGCAGCTCTTATAGCGGGAGGACAGAGACCCAGTACTTC; CDR3: CASSSYSGRTETQYF
J: TRBJ2-3; V: TRBV5-8; size: many; D: TRBD2; DNA: TGTGCCAGCAGCTTGGATAGGGGACTAGCGGGAGTTACGCAGTATTTT; CDR3: CASSLDRGLAGVTQYF
J: TRBJ2-7; V: TRBV3-1; size: few; D: -; DNA: TGTGCCAGCAGCCCGCGGCGGCGGACCGTCGCCGAGCAGTACTTC; CDR3: CASSPRRRTVAEQYF
J: TRBJ1-3; V: TRBV6-2/TRBV6-3; size: -; D: -; DNA: TGTGCCAGCAGTTACTCGTGGACTAGCTCTGGAAACACCATATATTTT; CDR3: CASSYSWTSSGNTIYF
J: TRBJ2-3; V: TRBV12-3/TRBV12-4; size: many; D: -; DNA: TGTGCCAGCAGAACTGACGGACGGCTTAGCACAGATACGCAGTATTTT; CDR3: CASRTDGRLSTDTQYF
J: TRBJ2-2; V: TRBV9; size: -; D: TRBD2; DNA: TGTGCCAGCAGCGTAGGTCTGGGACTAGTTGTATCGAACACCGGGGAGCTGTTTTTT; CDR3: CASSVGLGLVVSNTGELFF
J: TRBJ2-7; V: TRBV25-1; size: -; D: -; DNA: TGTGCCAGCAGTGACCATCTAGCGCAGTACTTC; CDR3: CASSDHLAQYF
J: TRBJ2-2; V: TRBV10-2; size: few; D: TRBD1; DNA: TGCGCCAGCAGTTTTTTCGGGACAGGCTTGAGGGTGCTGTTTTTT; CDR3: CASSFFGTGLRVLFF
J: TRBJ1-6; V: TRBV20-1; size: -; D: TRBD1; DNA: TGCAGTGCTACCGACAGGGGGCCTTCACCCCTCCACTTT; CDR3: CSATDRGPSPLHF
J: TRBJ2-3; V: TRBV6-1; size: few; D: TRBD2; DNA: TGTGCCAGCAGTGCCACTAGCGAGACTCTCAATACGCAGTATTTT; CDR3: CASSATSETLNTQYF
J: TRBJ2-2; V: TRBV3-1; size: -; D: TRBD2; DNA: TGTGCCAGCAGCCACTTAGGACTAGCGGGAGCCGGGGAGCTGTTTTTT; CDR3: CASSHLGLAGAGELFF
J: TRBJ2-2; V: TRBV9; size: once; D: -; DNA: TGTGCCAGCAGCCCCAGGATGGCCCCGAACACCGGGGAGCTGTTTTTT; CDR3: CASSPRMAPNTGELFF
J: TRBJ2-3; V: TRBV6-2/TRBV6-3; size: many; D: TRBD1; DNA: TGTGCCAGCAGTGAGAGACAGGGTGGGGATACGCAGTATTTT; CDR3: CASSERQGGDTQYF
J: TRBJ1-2; V: TRBV7-8; size: many; D: TRBD1; DNA: TGTGCCAGCAGCCCGCGGACAGGGGCTGGCTACACCTTC; CDR3: CASSPRTGAGYTF
J: TRBJ2-1; V: TRBV5-1; size: few; D: TRBD2; DNA: TGCGCCAGCAGCTTGGTAGTAGCGGGCTTTGGGAATGAGCAGTTCTTC; CDR3: CASSLVVAGFGNEQFF
J: TRBJ2-3; V: TRBV10-3; size: many; D: -; DNA: TGTGCCATCAGTGAGTCTCGAGATACGCAGTATTTT; CDR3: CAISESRDTQYF
J: TRBJ1-1; V: TRBV28; size: many; D: TRBD1; DNA: TGTGCCAGCACCCGGACAGGGGGCATGATGAACACTGAAGCTTTCTTT; CDR3: CASTRTGGMMNTEAFF
J: TRBJ2-2; V: TRBV6-2/TRBV6-3; size: -; D: -; DNA: TGTGCCAGCAGTTGGATGTTTGGGGAGCTGTTTTTT; CDR3: CASSWMFGELFF
J: TRBJ1-1; V: TRBV19; size: few; D: TRBD1; DNA: TGTGCCAGCAGTCATCGAGGGGGCGAAGGATTAGGCACTGAAGCTTTCTTT; CDR3: CASSHRGGEGLGTEAFF
J: TRBJ1-2; V: TRBV27; size: many; D: -; DNA: TGTGCCAGCAGTTTAGGGAGTGGATCCCTAAATGGCTACACCTTC; CDR3: CASSLGSGSLNGYTF
J: TRBJ2-5; V: TRBV10-2; size: -; D: -; DNA: TGCGCCAGCAGTGATAGTTCGGGGCAGCAGTACTTC; CDR3: CASSDSSGQQYF
J: TRBJ1-2; V: TRBV13; size: -; D: TRBD1; DNA: TGTGCCAGCAGCCCGGATTCTACAGGGGGCAGGGACTATGGCTACACCTTC; CDR3: CASSPDSTGGRDYGYTF
J: TRBJ2-5; V: TRBV30; size: once; D: TRBD1; DNA: TGTGCCTGGGACAGGGGGCATGGGGTAGGGGGGGAAGAGACCCAGTACTTC; CDR3: CAWDRGHGVGGEETQYF
J: TRBJ2-1; V: TRBV2; size: -; D: -; DNA: TGTGCCAGCAGCGTAGGGGCCGGGTCCACCTACAATGAGCAGTTCTTC; CDR3: CASSVGAGSTYNEQFF
J: TRBJ2-7; V: TRBV7-2; size: many; D: TRBD2; DNA: TGTGCCAGCAGCCAGCGGGGGGGGGTCTTTAGCGGGAGGGCCCGGGGGAGCTCCTACGAGCAGTACTTC; CDR3: CASSQRGGVFSGRARGSSYEQYF
J: TRBJ2-7; V: TRBV29-1; size: -; D: -; DNA: TGCAGCGCCAGACAGGACCCCTACGAGCAGTACTTC; CDR3: CSARQDPYEQYF
J: TRBJ2-3; V: TRBV20-1; size: many; D: TRBD1; DNA: TGCAGTGCTAGAGAGTTCGGGACAGGGGGCGTGGATACGCAGTATTTT; CDR3: CSAREFGTGGVDTQYF
J: TRBJ1-1; V: TRBV12-3/TRBV12-4; size: many; D: -; DNA: TGTGCCAGCCGGTCTGCGGGCATGAACACTGAAGCTTTCTTT; CDR3: CASRSAGMNTEAFF
J: TRBJ2-2; V: TRBV7-2; size: few; D: -; DNA: TGTGCCAGCAGCACTTCGACAGCCGGGGAGCTGTTTTTT; CDR3: CASSTSTAGELFF
J: TRBJ2-3; V: TRBV20-1; size: -; D: TRBD1; DNA: TGCAGTGCCGCCCTGGGACAGGGCCCGCAGTATTTC; CDR3: CSAALGQGPQYF
J: TRBJ1-1; V: TRBV27; size: many; D: -; DNA: TGTGCCAGCAGACGGTATAACACTGAAGCTTTCTTT; CDR3: CASRRYNTEAFF
J: TRBJ2-1; V: TRBV29-1; size: many; D: TRBD2; DNA: TGCAGCGTTGTAGGTTGGTTGGGGACTAGCGCGTCCCCATCGGAAAATGAGCAGTTCTTC; CDR3: CSVVGWLGTSASPSENEQFF
J: TRBJ2-7; V: TRBV28; size: many; D: TRBD2; DNA: TGTGCCAGCAGCACGGGACTAGCCGAGGGCTACGAGCAGTACTTC; CDR3: CASSTGLAEGYEQYF
J: TRBJ2-1; V: TRBV29-1; size: few; D: TRBD2; DNA: TGCAGCGCGGCGGCGCGGGAGAACACCTACAATGAGCAGTTCTTC; CDR3: CSAAARENTYNEQFF
J: TRBJ2-3; V: TRBV7-8; size: few; D: -; DNA: TGTGCCAGCAGCTTCTTCGGTGCCACAGATACGCAGTATTTT; CDR3: CASSFFGATDTQYF
J: TRBJ2-1; V: TRBV3-1; size: -; D: TRBD1; DNA: TGTGCCAGCAGCCAAGTGGGACAGGGATCCATAGATGAGCAGTTCTTC; CDR3: CASSQVGQGSIDEQFF
J: TRBJ2-3; V: TRBV7-8; size: many; D: -; DNA: TGTGCCAGCAGCTTGTTCAGGGAAAATACGCAGTATTTT; CDR3: CASSLFRENTQYF
J: TRBJ2-3; V: TRBV7-6; size: -; D: TRBD2; DNA: TGTGCCAGCAGCACCCGGGGGAGCGGGATGGTAACAGATACGCAGTATTTT; CDR3: CASSTRGSGMVTDTQYF
J: TRBJ2-2; V: TRBV27; size: many; D: -; DNA: TGTGCCAGCAGTTTTGGAGGGGGCGGTGGAACCGGGGAGCTGTTTTTT; CDR3: CASSFGGGGGTGELFF
J: TRBJ1-2; V: TRBV27; size: many; D: -; DNA: TGTGCCAGCAGTAATTCAGGCGCTAACTATGGCTACACCTTC; CDR3: CASSNSGANYGYTF